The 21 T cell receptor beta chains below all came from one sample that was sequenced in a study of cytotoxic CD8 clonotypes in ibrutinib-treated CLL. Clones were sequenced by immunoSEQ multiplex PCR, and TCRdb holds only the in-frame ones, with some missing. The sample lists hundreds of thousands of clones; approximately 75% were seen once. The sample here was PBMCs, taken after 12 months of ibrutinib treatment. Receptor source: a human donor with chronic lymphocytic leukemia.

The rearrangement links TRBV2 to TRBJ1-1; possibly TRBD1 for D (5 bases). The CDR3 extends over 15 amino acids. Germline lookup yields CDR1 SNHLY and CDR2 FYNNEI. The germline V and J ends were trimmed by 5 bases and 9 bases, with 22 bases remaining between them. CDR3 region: CASSITPTGQAQAFF. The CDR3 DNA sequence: TGTGCCAGCAGTATTACCCCAACCGGACAAGCCCAAGCTTTCTTT.

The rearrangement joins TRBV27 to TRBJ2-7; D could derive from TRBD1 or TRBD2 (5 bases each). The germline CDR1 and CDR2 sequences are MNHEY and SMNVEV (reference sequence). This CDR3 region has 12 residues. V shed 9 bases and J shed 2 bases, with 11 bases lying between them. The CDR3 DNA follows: TGTGCCAGTGGAAGGGGACCCTACGAGCAGTACTTC. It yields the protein CASGRGPYEQYF.

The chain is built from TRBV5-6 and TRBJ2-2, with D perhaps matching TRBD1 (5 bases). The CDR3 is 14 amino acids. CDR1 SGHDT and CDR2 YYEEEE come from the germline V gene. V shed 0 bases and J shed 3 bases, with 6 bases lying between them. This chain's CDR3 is CASSLAGHTGELFF. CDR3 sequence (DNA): TGTGCCAGCAGCTTGGCAGGGCACACCGGGGAGCTGTTTTTT.

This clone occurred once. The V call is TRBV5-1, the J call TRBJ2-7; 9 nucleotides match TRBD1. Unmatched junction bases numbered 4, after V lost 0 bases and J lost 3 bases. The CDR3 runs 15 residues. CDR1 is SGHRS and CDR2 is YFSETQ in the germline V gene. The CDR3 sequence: CASSLAGTGSYEQYF. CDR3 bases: TGCGCCAGCAGCTTGGCTGGGACAGGGAGCTACGAGCAGTACTTC.

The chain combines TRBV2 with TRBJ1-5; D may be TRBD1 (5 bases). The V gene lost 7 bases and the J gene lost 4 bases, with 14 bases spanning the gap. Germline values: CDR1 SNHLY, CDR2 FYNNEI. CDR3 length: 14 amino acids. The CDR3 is CASTRDGQNQPQHF. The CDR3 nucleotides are TGTGCCAGCACCCGGGACGGACAAAATCAGCCCCAGCATTTT. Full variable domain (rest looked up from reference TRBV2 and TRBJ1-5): EPEVTQTPSHQVTQMGQEVILRCVPISNHLYFYWYRQILGQKVEFLVSFYNNEISEKSEIFDDQFSVERPDGSNFTLKIRSTKLEDSAMYFCASTRDGQNQPQHFGDGTRLSIL.

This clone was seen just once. CDR3 DNA sequence: TGTGCCAGCAGCTTAACCTCCCAAGAGACCCAGTACTTC. It is translated as CASSLTSQETQYF. V is TRBV11-3 and J is TRBJ2-5; D ambiguous. Trimming removed 2 bases at V and 1 base at J, with 5 bases between. The V gene's germline CDR1 is SGHNT and CDR2 YENEEA. The CDR3 is 13 residues long.

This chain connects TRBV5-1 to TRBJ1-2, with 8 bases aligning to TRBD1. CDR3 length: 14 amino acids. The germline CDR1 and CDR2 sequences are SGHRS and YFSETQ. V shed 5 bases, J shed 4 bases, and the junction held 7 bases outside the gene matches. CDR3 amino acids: CASSSGQGTYGYTF. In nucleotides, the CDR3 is TGCGCCAGCAGTTCCGGACAGGGAACCTATGGCTACACCTTC.

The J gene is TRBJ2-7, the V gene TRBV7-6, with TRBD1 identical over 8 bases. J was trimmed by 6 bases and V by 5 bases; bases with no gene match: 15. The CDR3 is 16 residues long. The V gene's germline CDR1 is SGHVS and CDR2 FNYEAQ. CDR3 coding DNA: TGTGCCAGCAGCCCCCGCCAGGGGGCGTCTGGCGGCGAGCAGTACTTC. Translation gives CASSPRQGASGGEQYF.

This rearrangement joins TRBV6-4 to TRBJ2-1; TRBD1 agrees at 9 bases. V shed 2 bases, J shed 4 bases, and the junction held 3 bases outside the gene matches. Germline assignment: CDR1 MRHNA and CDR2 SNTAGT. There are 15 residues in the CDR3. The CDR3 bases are TGTGCCAGCAGTGACCCAGGGACAGGGTACAATGAGCAGTTCTTC. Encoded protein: CASSDPGTGYNEQFF.

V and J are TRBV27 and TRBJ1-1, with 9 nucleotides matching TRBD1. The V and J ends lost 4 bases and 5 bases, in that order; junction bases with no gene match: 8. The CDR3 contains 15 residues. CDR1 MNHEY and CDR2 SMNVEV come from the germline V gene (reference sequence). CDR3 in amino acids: CASSSGQGRRTEAFF. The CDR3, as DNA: TGTGCCAGCAGTTCGGGACAGGGAAGGCGGACTGAAGCTTTCTTT.

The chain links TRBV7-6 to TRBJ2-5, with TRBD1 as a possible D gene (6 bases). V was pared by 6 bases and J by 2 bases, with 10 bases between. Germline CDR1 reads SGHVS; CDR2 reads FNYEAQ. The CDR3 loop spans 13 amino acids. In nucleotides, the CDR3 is TGTGCCAGCAGTAGGACAGAGCAAGAGACCCAGTACTTC. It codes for CASSRTEQETQYF. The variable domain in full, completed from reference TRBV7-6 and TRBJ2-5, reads GAGVSQSPRYKVTKRGQDVALRCDPISGHVSLYWYRQALGQGPEFLTYFNYEAQQDKSGLPNDRFSAERPEGSISTLTIQRTEQRDSAMYRCASSRTEQETQYFGPGTRLLVL.

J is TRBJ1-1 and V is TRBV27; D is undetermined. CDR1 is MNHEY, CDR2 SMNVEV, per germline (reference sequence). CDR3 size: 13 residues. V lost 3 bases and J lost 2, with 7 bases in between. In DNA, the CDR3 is TGTGCCAGCAGTTTGTCTTTAAACACTGAAGCTTTCTTT. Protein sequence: CASSLSLNTEAFF.

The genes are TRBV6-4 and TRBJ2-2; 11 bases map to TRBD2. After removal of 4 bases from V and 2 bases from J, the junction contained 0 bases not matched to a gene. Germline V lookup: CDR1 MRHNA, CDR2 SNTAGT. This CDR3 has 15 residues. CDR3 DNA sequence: TGTGCCAGCAGTGGACTAGCGGGAAACACCGGGGAGCTGTTTTTT. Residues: CASSGLAGNTGELFF.

The CDR3 nucleotides are TGTGCCAGCAGCCTTACAGGGGTGTGGCAGCCCCAGCATTTT. Its protein is CASSLTGVWQPQHF. The V gene is TRBV7-9, the J gene TRBJ1-5, with 7 bases that match TRBD1. The CDR3 runs 14 residues. With 5 bases clipped from V and 7 bases from J, the junction kept 8 bases outside the gene matches. The V gene's germline CDR1 is SEHNR and CDR2 FQNEAQ (reference sequence).

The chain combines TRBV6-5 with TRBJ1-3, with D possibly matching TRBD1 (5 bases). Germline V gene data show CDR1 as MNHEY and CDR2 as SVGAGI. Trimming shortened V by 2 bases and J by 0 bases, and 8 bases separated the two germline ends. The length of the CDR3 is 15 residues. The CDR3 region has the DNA TGTGCCAGCAGTTACGGGGCGAGCTCTGGAAACACCATATATTTT. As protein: CASSYGASSGNTIYF.

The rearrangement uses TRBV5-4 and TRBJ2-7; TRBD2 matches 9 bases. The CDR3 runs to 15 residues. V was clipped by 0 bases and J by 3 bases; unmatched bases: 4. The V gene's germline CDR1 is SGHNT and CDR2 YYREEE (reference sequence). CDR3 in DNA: TGTGCCAGCAGCTTGGCTGCGGGAGGGCTCTACGAGCAGTACTTC. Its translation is CASSLAAGGLYEQYF. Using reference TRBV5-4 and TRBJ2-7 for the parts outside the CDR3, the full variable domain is ETGVTQSPTHLIKTRGQQVTLRCSSQSGHNTVSWYQQALGQGPQFIFQYYREEENGRGNFPPRFSGLQFPNYSSELNVNALELDDSALYLCASSLAAGGLYEQYFGPGTRLTVT.

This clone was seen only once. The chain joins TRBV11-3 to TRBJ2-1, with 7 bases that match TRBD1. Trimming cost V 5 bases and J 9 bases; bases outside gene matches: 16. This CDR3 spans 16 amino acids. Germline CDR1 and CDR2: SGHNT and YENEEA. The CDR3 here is CASSLPPPTGNTEQFF. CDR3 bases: TGTGCCAGCAGCCTCCCCCCCCCGACAGGGAACACTGAGCAGTTCTTC. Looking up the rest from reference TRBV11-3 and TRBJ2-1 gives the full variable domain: EAGVVQSPRYKIIEKKQPVAFWCNPISGHNTLYWYLQNLGQGPELLIRYENEEAVDDSQLPKDRFSAERLKGVDSTLKIQPAELGDSAVYLCASSLPPPTGNTEQFFGPGTRLTVL.

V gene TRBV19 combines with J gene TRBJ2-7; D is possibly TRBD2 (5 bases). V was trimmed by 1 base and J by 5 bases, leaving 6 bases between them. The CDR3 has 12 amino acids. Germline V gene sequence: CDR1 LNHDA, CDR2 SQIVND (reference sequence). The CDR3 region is CASSIAGNEQYF. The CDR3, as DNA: TGTGCCAGTAGTATAGCGGGGAACGAGCAGTACTTC.

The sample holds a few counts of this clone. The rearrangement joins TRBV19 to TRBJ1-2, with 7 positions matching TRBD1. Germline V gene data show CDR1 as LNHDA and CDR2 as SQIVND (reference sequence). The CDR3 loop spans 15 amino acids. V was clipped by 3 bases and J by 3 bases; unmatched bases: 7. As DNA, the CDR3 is TGTGCCAGTAGTATGTACAGGGGCTGGGACTATGGCTACACCTTC. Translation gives CASSMYRGWDYGYTF.

CDR3 protein: CAHRGPNQPQHF. DNA of the CDR3: TGTGCCCACAGGGGGCCTAATCAGCCCCAGCATTTT. The chain combines TRBV28 with TRBJ1-5, with 9 nucleotides matching TRBD1. Germline V gene lookup returns CDR1 MDHEN and CDR2 SYDVKM. V was pared by 11 bases and J by 4 bases, with 3 bases of the junction left unmatched. The CDR3 spans 12 residues. Combining the CDR3 with reference TRBV28 and TRBJ1-5 gives the whole variable domain DVKVTQSSRYLVKRTGEKVFLECVQDMDHENMFWYRQDPGLGLRLIYFSYDVKMKEKGDIPEGYSVSREKKERFSLILESASTNQTSMYLCAHRGPNQPQHFGDGTRLSIL.

DNA of the CDR3: TGTGCCAGCAGCTTAGATCGGGGGCAAGCCTACGAGCAGTACTTC. It yields the protein CASSLDRGQAYEQYF. V is TRBV11-2 and J is TRBJ2-7; D tentatively fits TRBD1 or TRBD2 (6 bases each). This CDR3 has 15 residues. V was trimmed by 0 bases and J by 2 bases, leaving 11 bases between them. Germline values: CDR1 SGHAT, CDR2 FQNNGV.